The 18 T cell receptor beta chains given below trace back to one sample, sequenced in a study of identical twins (dated by TCRdb to about 2016). The method behind the library was 5' RACE. Data came from an Illumina HiSeq 2000. The public reads were quality trimmed at Q25 with fastp and then assembled into clones with MiXCR by TCRdb, keeping productive beta chains. Each record represents a unique CDR3 protein, reported with the most common genes and DNA among its rows. This sample is represented by a few hundred thousand distinct CDR3 sequences; more than 9.5% of them were singletons. The top ten clonotypes cover about 4% of the sample. The same data also contributed to another study, on yellow fever vaccine responses in identical twins.

Sequencing was carried out using memory (CD45RO+) T cells sorted from blood. In light of the paper, this sample's cell subset or site label describes: CD45RO+ enriched T cells. The receptors stem from a woman younger than 30 in good health.

This clonotype was picked up a small number of times. The CDR3 here is CSVALNYEQYF. The CDR3 DNA follows: TGCAGCGTTGCTTTGAACTACGAGCAGTACTTC. This chain connects TRBV29-1 to TRBJ2-7; D not resolved. V was pared by 4 bases and J by 3 bases, with 7 bases between. The germline CDR1 and CDR2 sequences are SQVTM and ANQGSEA. The CDR3 extends over 11 amino acids.

This clonotype was seen more than once but under ten times. The V gene is TRBV9, the J gene TRBJ1-2; tentatively, D is TRBD1 (5 bases). The CDR3 covers 15 residues. The V gene lost 0 bases and the J gene lost 5 bases, with 14 bases spanning the gap. CDR1 and CDR2 from the germline V gene are SGDLS and YYNGEE. CDR3 in DNA: TGTGCCAGCAGCGTAGATTCAGGGCAAGATTATGGCTACACCTTC. Translation gives CASSVDSGQDYGYTF. The full variable domain, its missing parts supplied by reference TRBV9 and TRBJ1-2, is DSGVTQTPKHLITATGQRVTLRCSPRSGDLSVYWYQQSLDQGLQFLIQYYNGEERAKGNILERFSAQQFPDLHSELNLSSLELGDSALYFCASSVDSGQDYGYTFGSGTRLTVV.

The CDR3 region has the DNA TGCGCCAGCAGCCAAAGTGGGGGGCGCGAGTTCAATGAGCAGTTCTTC. It translates to CASSQSGGREFNEQFF. The chain is built from TRBV4-1 and TRBJ2-1; D may match TRBD1 or TRBD2 (6 bases each). The germline CDR1 and CDR2 sequences are MGHRA and YSYEKL. With 2 bases removed from V and 6 bases from J, the gap between germline ends came to 17 bases. This CDR3 contains 16 residues.

The V gene is TRBV20-1, the J gene TRBJ1-2, with unresolved D. The ends were cut back, 6 bases at V and 4 bases at J, with 15 bases in the middle. Germline CDR1 DFQATT, CDR2 SNEGSKA (reference sequence). This CDR3 is built from 13 residues. The CDR3: CSADRQTFYGYTF. The CDR3 nucleotides read TGCAGTGCCGACCGGCAGACCTTCTATGGCTACACCTTC.

This clonotype has only a few counts. The CDR3 DNA follows: TGTGCCAGCTCACCACCCCTGACAGGGCCTACCCAGCAGTACTTC. The encoded protein is CASSPPLTGPTQQYF. J is TRBJ2-7 and V is TRBV18; TRBD1 aligns across 7 bases. The J segment lost 8 bases and the V segment lost 0 bases, leaving 10 bases of the junction unmatched. Looked up from germline, CDR1 is KGHSH and CDR2 is LQKENI. The CDR3 extends over 15 amino acids.

The chain combines TRBV12-3 or TRBV12-4 with TRBJ2-7; 14 nucleotides line up with TRBD2. The V and J ends lost 6 bases and 6 bases, in that order; junction bases with no gene match: 4. The CDR3 totals 14 residues. CDR3 in amino acids: CASRPGTSGSEQYF. CDR3 nucleotide sequence: TGTGCCAGCAGACCCGGGACTAGCGGGAGCGAGCAGTACTTC.

This sequence joins TRBV20-1 and TRBJ1-6; D ambiguous. V lost 0 bases and J 7 bases, leaving 16 bases between the germline ends. There are 16 residues in the CDR3. Per the germline V gene, CDR1 is DFQATT and CDR2 is SNEGSKA (reference sequence). Here the CDR3 DNA reads TGCAGTGCTAGAGAGTCAGGACGTGGCCTGAATTCACCCCTCCACTTT. It translates to CSARESGRGLNSPLHF.

This clonotype occurred many times. The V and J genes are TRBV5-1 and TRBJ2-4; no firm D call. Germline V gene lookup returns CDR1 SGHRS and CDR2 YFSETQ. The CDR3 contains 13 residues. Trimming left V 4 bases short and J 7 bases short, with 12 bases between. For the CDR3, the DNA is TGCGCCAGCAGCCCGTACCAAGCGAACATTCAGTACTTC. It yields the protein CASSPYQANIQYF.

This clonotype was found many times. The gene calls are TRBV5-1 and TRBJ2-7; D may be TRBD1 or TRBD2 (5 bases each). The CDR3 spans 13 residues. Germline V gene lookup returns CDR1 SGHRS and CDR2 YFSETQ. V shed 2 bases and J shed 4 bases, with 10 bases lying between them. Here the CDR3 DNA reads TGCGCCAGCAGCTTTGTGGGGGATTACGAGCAGTACTTC. It is translated as CASSFVGDYEQYF.

Many counts were recorded for this clonotype. This chain uses TRBV9 with TRBJ2-1; tentative D call: TRBD1 (5 bases). Trimming removed 4 bases from V and 0 bases from J, with 11 bases in between. The CDR3 length is 15 residues. Germline V gene data show CDR1 as SGDLS and CDR2 as YYNGEE. CDR3 region: CASSPVRVSYNEQFF. The DNA of the CDR3 is TGTGCCAGCAGCCCGGTCAGGGTCTCCTACAATGAGCAGTTCTTC.

This clonotype was seen at least ten times. DNA for the CDR3: TGTGCCAGCAGTGGGACGACCTCTACCTCTGGGGCCAACGTCCTGACTTTC. Translation gives CASSGTTSTSGANVLTF. The rearrangement joins TRBV6-1 to TRBJ2-6; D gene uncertain. V was shortened by 4 bases and J by 0 bases, with 13 bases between the two germline ends. The CDR3 loop spans 17 amino acids. Germline CDR1 reads MNHNS; CDR2 reads SASEGT.

The chain has TRBV7-1 and TRBJ1-6; 10 nucleotides match TRBD1. Being an ORF, TRBV7-1 has a function that is uncertain. This CDR3 is built from 16 residues. The J segment lost 9 bases and the V segment lost 5 bases, leaving 10 bases of the junction unmatched. The CDR3 DNA reads TGTGCCAGCAGCACCCTGACAGGGGGCGTAGGTTCACCCCTCCACTTT. Protein sequence: CASSTLTGGVGSPLHF.

This clonotype was seen more than once but under ten times. The V and J genes are TRBV7-9 and TRBJ2-7; no reliable D call. V was cut by 8 bases and J by 5 bases, with 16 bases left in between. The CDR3 sequence is 13 residues long. Per germline, CDR1 SEHNR and CDR2 FQNEAQ (reference sequence). The CDR3 DNA reads as TGTGCCAGCCTAGGTTCTGTTCAGGACGAGCAGTACTTC. Translated, it gives CASLGSVQDEQYF.

This clonotype was found a few times. The chain couples TRBV20-1 to TRBJ2-7; D perhaps matches TRBD1 (6 bases). Germline CDR1 and CDR2: DFQATT and SNEGSKA (reference sequence). Trimming pared 6 bases from V and 3 bases from J, leaving 12 bases between. CDR3 length: 12 residues. The CDR3 loop is CSAAVGHYEQYF. Written as DNA, the CDR3 is TGCAGTGCCGCGGTGGGACACTACGAGCAGTACTTC.

The V and J genes are TRBV11-3 and TRBJ2-4; D assignment may be TRBD1 or TRBD2 (5 bases each). Germline V gene sequence: CDR1 SGHNT, CDR2 YENEEA. This CDR3 region has 13 residues. V lost 0 bases and J 9 bases, leaving 9 bases between the germline ends. CDR3 amino acids: CASSLDAGSIQYF. The CDR3 DNA is TGTGCCAGCAGCTTAGATGCAGGGAGCATTCAGTACTTC.

This clonotype was seen ten or more times. This chain joins TRBV12-3 or TRBV12-4 and TRBJ1-4; D unclear. CDR3 length: 12 residues. V was pared by 1 base and J by 7 bases, with 4 bases between. CDR3 sequence (DNA): TGTGCCAGCAGTTTAGGAGGTGAAAAACTGTTTTTT. Translated: CASSLGGEKLFF.

The chain's CDR3 is CASAGQRNIQYF. The CDR3, as DNA: TGTGCCAGCGCAGGGCAGAGAAACATTCAGTACTTC. The chain is built from TRBV6-6 and TRBJ2-4; D may be TRBD1 (5 bases). Per the germline V gene, CDR1 is MNHNY and CDR2 is SVGAGI (reference sequence). V lost 8 bases and J 6 bases, leaving 11 bases between the germline ends. The length of the CDR3 is 12 residues.

The chain carries TRBV7-2 and TRBJ2-7; D gene ambiguous. CDR1 is SGHTA, CDR2 FQGNSA, per germline. With 2 bases removed from V and 8 bases from J, the gap between germline ends came to 16 bases. This CDR3 has 14 amino acids. Written as DNA, the CDR3 is TGTGCCAGCAGCTTACGACACCAGAATTACAAGCAGTACTTC. Translated: CASSLRHQNYKQYF. The entire variable domain, with the rest obtained from reference TRBV7-2 and TRBJ2-7, is as follows: GAGVSQSPSNKVTEKGKDVELRCDPISGHTALYWYRQSLGQGLEFLIYFQGNSAPDKSGLPSDRFSAERTGGSVSTLTIQRTQQEDSAVYLCASSLRHQNYKQYFGPGTRLTVT.